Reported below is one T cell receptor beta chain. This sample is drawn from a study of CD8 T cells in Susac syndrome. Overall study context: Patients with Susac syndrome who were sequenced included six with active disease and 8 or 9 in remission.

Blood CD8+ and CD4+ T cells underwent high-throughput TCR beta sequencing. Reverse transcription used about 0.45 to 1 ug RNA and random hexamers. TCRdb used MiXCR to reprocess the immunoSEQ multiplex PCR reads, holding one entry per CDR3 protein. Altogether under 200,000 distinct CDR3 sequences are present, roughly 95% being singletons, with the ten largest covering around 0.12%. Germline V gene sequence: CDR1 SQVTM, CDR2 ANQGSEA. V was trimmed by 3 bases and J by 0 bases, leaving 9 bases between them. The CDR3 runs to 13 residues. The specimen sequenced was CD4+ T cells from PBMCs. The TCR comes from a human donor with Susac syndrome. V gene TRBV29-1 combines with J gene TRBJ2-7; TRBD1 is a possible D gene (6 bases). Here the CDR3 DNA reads TGCAGCGTTGAGGGACAATCCTCCTACGAGCAGTACTTC. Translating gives CSVEGQSSYEQYF.